A single T cell receptor beta chain is shown here with its context. CDR3 size: 18 residues. Unmatched junction bases numbered 9, after V lost 0 bases and J lost 0 bases. Germline V lookup: CDR1 MNHEY, CDR2 SMNVEV (reference sequence). The study counted Cohort 3 donors as recovered given two negative PCRs, clearance, or symptom resolution. The data are from a study of blood T cell repertoires in COVID-19. Turning to the study itself: The United States, Italy and Spain were the sources of the acute and convalescent COVID-19 samples. Sample material is recorded as cDNA or gDNA derived from T cells, B-cell-depleted T cells, or PBMCs.

TCRdb keeps only in-frame clones here, not all; method: immunoSEQ multiplex PCR. In the table there are about 250,000 clones, around 88% of which are singletons. J is TRBJ2-3 and V is TRBV27, with 7 bases identical to TRBD1. The receptor's source is a man aged 35 to 55 who had recovered from COVID-19. Sequenced input: PBMCs or T cells enriched from blood (not recorded which). CDR3 residues: CASSLSPPTGASTDTQYF. DNA for the CDR3: TGTGCCAGCAGTTTATCCCCCCCCACAGGGGCGAGCACAGATACGCAGTATTTT.